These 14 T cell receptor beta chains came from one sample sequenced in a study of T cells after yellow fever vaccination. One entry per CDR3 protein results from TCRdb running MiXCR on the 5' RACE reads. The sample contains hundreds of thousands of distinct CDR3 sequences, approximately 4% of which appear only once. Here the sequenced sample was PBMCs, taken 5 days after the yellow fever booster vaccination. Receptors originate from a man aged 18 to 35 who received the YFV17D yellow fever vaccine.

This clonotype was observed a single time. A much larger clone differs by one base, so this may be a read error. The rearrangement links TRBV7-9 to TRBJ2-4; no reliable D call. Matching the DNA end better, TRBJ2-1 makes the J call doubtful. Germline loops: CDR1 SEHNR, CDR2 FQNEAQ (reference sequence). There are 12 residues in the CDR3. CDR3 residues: CASSFSVNIQFF. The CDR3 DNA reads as TGTGCCAGCAGCTTCTCGGTAAACATTCAGTTCTTC.

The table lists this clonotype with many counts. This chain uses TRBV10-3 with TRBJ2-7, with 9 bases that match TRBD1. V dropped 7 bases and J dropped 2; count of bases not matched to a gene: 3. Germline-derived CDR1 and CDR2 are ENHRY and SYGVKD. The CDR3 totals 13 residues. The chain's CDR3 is CAITRTGAYEQYF. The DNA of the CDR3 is TGTGCCATCACCAGGACAGGGGCCTACGAGCAGTACTTC.

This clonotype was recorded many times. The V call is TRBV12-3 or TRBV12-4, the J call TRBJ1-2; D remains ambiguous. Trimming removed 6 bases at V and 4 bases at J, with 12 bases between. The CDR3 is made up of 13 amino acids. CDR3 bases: TGTGCCAGCAGACCCCAGCGATCCTATGGCTACACCTTC. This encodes CASRPQRSYGYTF.

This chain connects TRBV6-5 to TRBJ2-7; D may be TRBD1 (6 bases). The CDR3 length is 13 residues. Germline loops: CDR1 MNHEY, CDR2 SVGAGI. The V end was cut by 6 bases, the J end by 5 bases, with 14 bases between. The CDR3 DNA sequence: TGTGCCAGCAGATGGAGACAGGAGGACGAGCAGTACTTC. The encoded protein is CASRWRQEDEQYF.

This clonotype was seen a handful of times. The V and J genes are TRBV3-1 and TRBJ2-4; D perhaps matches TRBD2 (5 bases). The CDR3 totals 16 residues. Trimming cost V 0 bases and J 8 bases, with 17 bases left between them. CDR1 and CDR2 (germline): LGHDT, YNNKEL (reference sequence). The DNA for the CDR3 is TGTGCCAGCAGCCAAGATGTTCCCGGCCGAGCGGACATTCAGTACTTC. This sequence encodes CASSQDVPGRADIQYF.

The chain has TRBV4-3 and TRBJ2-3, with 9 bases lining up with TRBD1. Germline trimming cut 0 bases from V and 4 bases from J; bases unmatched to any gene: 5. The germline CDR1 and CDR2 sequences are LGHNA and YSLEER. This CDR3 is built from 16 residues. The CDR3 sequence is CASSQEWRQGADTQYF. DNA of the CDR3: TGCGCCAGCAGCCAAGAGTGGCGACAGGGGGCAGATACGCAGTATTTT.

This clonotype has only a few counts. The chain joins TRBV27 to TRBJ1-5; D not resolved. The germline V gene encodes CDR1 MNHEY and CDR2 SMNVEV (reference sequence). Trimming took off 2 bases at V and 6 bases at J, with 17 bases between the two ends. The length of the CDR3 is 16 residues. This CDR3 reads CASSLTGAPMGQPQHF. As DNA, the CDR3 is TGTGCCAGCAGTTTAACTGGCGCGCCGATGGGTCAGCCCCAGCATTTT.

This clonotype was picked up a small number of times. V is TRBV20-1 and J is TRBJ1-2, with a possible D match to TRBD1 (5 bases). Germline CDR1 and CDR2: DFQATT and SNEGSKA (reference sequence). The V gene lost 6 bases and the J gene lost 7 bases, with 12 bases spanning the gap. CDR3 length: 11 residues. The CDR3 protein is CSARAWVGYTF. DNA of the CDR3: TGCAGTGCCAGGGCCTGGGTTGGCTACACCTTC.

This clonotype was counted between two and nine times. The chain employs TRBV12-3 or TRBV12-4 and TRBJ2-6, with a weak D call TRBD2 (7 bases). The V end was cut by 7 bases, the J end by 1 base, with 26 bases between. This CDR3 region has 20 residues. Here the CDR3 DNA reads TGTGCCAGCATCCTATACTCGAGGGGGGGCGTTGGGTCTGGGGCCAACGTCCTGACTTTC. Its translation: CASILYSRGGVGSGANVLTF.

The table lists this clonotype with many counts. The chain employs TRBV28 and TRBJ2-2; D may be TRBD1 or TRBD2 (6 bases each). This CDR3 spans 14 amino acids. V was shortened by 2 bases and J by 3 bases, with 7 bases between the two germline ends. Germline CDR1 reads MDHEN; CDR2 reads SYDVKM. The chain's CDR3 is CASSLRGDTGELFF. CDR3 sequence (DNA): TGTGCCAGCAGTTTAAGGGGGGACACCGGGGAGCTGTTTTTT.

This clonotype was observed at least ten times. CDR3: CASSPPLNEQFF. The CDR3 DNA follows: TGTGCCAGCTCACCACCCCTCAATGAGCAGTTCTTC. The genes are TRBV18 and TRBJ2-1; D uncertain. Trimming shortened V by 0 bases and J by 6 bases, and 3 bases separated the two germline ends. CDR1 and CDR2 (germline): KGHSH, LQKENI. This CDR3 comprises 12 residues.

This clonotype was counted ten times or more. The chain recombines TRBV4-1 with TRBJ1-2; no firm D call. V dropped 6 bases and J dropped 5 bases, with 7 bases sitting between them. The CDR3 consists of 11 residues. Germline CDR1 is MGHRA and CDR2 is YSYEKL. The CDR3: CASRLDYGYTF. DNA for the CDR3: TGCGCCAGCAGACTCGATTATGGCTACACCTTC.

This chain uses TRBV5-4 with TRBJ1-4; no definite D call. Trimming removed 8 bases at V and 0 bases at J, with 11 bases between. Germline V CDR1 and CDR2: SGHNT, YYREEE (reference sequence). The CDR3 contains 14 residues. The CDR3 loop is CASTADATNEKLFF. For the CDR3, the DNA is TGTGCCAGTACAGCCGATGCAACTAATGAAAAACTGTTTTTT.

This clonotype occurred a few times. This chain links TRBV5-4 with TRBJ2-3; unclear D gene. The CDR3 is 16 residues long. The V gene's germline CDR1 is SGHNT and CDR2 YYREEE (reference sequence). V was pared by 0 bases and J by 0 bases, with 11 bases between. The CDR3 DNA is TGTGCCAGCAGCTTGGATTGGGGTTCTAGCACAGATACGCAGTATTTT. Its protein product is CASSLDWGSSTDTQYF. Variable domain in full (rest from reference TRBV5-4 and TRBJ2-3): ETGVTQSPTHLIKTRGQQVTLRCSSQSGHNTVSWYQQALGQGPQFIFQYYREEENGRGNFPPRFSGLQFPNYSSELNVNALELDDSALYLCASSLDWGSSTDTQYFGPGTRLTVL.